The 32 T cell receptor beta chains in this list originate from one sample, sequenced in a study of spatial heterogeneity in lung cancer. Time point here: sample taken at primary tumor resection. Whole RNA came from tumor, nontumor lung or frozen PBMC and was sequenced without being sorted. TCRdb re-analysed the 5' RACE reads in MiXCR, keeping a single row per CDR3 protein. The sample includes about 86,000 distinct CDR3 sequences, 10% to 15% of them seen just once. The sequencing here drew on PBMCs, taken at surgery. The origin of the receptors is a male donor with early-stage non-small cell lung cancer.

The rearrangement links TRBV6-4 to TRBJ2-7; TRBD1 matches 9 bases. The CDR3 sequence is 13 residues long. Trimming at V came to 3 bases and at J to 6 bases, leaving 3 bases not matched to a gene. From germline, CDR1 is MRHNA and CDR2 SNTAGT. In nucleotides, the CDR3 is TGTGCCAGCAGTGAAGTGACAGGGGGCGAGCAGTACTTC. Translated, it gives CASSEVTGGEQYF.

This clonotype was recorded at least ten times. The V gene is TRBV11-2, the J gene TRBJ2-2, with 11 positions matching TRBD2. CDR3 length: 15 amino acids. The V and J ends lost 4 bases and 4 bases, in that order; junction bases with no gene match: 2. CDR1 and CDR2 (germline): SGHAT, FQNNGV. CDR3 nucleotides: TGTGCCAGCAGCTCCGGGACTAGCGGCACCGGGGAGCTGTTTTTT. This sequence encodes CASSSGTSGTGELFF.

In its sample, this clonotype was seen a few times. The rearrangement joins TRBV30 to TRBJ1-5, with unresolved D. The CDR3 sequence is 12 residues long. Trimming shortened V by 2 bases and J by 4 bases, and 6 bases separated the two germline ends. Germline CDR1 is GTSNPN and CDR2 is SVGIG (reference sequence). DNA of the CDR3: TGTGCCTGGAGTTCCTTAAATCAGCCCCAGCATTTT. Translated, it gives CAWSSLNQPQHF.

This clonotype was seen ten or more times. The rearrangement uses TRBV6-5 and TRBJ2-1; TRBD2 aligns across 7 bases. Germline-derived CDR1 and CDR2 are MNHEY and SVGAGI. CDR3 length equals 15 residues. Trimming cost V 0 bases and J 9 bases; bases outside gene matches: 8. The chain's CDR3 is CASSYSSGKRSEQFF. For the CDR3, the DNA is TGTGCCAGCAGTTACTCAAGCGGGAAAAGGAGTGAGCAGTTCTTC.

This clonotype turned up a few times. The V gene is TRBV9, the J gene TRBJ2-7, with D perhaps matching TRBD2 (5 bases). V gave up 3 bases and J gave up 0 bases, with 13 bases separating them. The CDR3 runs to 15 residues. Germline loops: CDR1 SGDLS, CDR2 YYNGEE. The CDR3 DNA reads TGTGCCAGCAGCGAAAAGACGGGAAGCTCCTACGAGCAGTACTTC. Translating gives CASSEKTGSSYEQYF. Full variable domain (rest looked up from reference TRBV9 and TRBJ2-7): DSGVTQTPKHLITATGQRVTLRCSPRSGDLSVYWYQQSLDQGLQFLIQYYNGEERAKGNILERFSAQQFPDLHSELNLSSLELGDSALYFCASSEKTGSSYEQYFGPGTRLTVT.

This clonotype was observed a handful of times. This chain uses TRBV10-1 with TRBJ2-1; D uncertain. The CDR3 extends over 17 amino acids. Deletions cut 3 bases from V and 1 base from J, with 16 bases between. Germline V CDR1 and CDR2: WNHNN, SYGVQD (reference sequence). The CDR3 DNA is TGCGCCAGCAGTGATTACCCATTTGGGGATTCCTACAATGAGCAGTTCTTC. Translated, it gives CASSDYPFGDSYNEQFF.

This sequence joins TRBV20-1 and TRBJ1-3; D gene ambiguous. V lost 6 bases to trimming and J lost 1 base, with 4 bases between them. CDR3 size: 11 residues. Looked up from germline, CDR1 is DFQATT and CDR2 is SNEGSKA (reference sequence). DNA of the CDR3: TGCAGTGCGTTATCTGGAAACACCATATATTTT. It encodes CSALSGNTIYF.

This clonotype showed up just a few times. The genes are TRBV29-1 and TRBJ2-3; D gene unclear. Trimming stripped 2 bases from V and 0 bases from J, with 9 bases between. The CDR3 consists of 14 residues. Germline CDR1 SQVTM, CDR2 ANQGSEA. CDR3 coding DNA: TGCAGCGTTGAAAGATATGGCAGCACAGATACGCAGTATTTT. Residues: CSVERYGSTDTQYF.

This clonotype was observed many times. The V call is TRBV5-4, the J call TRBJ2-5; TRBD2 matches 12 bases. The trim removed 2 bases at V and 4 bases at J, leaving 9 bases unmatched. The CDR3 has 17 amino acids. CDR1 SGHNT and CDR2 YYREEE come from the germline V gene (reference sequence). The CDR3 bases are TGTGCCAGCAGCTTAGCAGGGTCTAGCGGGGGGGTAGAGACCCAGTACTTC. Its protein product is CASSLAGSSGGVETQYF. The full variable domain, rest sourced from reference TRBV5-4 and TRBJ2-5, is ETGVTQSPTHLIKTRGQQVTLRCSSQSGHNTVSWYQQALGQGPQFIFQYYREEENGRGNFPPRFSGLQFPNYSSELNVNALELDDSALYLCASSLAGSSGGVETQYFGPGTRLLVL.

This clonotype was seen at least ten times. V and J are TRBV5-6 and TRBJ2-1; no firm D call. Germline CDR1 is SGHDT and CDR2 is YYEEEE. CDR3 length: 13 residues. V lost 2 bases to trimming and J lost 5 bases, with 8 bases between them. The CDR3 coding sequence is TGTGCCAGCAGCTTTGGGAACAACAATGAGCAGTTCTTC. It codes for CASSFGNNNEQFF.

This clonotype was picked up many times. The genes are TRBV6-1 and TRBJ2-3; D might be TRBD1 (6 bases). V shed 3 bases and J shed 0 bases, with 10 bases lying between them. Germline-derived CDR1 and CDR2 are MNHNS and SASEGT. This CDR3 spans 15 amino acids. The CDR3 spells CASSETGPSTDTQYF. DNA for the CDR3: TGTGCCAGCAGTGAGACAGGACCTAGCACAGATACGCAGTATTTT.

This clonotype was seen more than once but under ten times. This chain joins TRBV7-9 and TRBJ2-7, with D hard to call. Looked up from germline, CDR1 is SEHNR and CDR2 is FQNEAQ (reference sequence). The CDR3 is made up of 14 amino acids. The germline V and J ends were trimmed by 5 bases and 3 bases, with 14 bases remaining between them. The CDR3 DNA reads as TGTGCCAGCAGCCCTCGAGGCGCACACTACGAGCAGTACTTC. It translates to CASSPRGAHYEQYF.

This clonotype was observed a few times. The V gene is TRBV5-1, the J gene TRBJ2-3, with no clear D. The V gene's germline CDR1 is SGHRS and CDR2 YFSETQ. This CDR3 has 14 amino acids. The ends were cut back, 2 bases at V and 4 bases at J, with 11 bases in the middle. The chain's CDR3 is CASSLQREPDTQYF. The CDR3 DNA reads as TGCGCCAGCAGCTTACAACGCGAGCCAGATACGCAGTATTTT.

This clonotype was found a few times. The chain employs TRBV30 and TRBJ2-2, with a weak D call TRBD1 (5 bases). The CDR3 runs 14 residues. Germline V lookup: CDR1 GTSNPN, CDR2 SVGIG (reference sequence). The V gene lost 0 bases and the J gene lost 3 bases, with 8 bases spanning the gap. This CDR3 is CAWSVQQDTGELFF. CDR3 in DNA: TGTGCCTGGAGTGTACAACAGGACACCGGGGAGCTGTTTTTT.

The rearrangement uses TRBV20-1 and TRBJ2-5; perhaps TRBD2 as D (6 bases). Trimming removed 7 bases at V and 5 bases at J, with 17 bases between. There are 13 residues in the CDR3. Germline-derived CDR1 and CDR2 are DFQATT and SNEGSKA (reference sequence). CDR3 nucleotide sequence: TGCAGTGTTTCCATCGGGACTGTTGAGACCCAGTACTTC. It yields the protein CSVSIGTVETQYF.

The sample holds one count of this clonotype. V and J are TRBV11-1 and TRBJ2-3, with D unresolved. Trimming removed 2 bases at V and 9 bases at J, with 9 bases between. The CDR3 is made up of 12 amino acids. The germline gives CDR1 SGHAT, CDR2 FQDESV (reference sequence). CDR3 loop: CASSLMARTQYF. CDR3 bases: TGTGCCAGCAGCTTAATGGCTAGAACGCAGTATTTT.

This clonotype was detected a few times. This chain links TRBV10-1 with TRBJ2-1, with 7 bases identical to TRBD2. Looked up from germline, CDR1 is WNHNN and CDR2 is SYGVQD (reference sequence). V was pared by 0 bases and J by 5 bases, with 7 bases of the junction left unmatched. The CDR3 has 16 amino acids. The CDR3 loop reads CASSESRASGHNEQFF. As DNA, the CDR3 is TGCGCCAGCAGTGAGTCGAGGGCTAGCGGCCACAATGAGCAGTTCTTC.

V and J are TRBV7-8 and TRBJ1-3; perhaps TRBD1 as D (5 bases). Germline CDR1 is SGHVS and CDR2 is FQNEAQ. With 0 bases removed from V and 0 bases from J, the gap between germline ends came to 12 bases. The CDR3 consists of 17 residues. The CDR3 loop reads CASSLAGATGSGNTIYF. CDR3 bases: TGTGCCAGCAGCTTAGCCGGGGCGACTGGCTCTGGAAACACCATATATTTT.

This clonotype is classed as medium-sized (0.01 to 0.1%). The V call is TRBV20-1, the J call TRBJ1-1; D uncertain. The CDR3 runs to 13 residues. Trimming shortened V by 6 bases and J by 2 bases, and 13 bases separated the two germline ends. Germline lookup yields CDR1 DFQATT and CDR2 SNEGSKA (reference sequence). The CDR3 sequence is CSAPADGNTEAFF. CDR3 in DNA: TGCAGTGCCCCCGCGGACGGTAACACTGAAGCTTTCTTT.

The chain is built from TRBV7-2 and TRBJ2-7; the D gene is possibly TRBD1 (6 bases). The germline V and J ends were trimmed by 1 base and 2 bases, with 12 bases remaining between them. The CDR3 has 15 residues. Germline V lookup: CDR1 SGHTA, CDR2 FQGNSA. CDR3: CASSLGSQGTYEQYF. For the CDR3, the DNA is TGTGCCAGCAGCTTAGGGTCTCAGGGGACCTACGAGCAGTACTTC.

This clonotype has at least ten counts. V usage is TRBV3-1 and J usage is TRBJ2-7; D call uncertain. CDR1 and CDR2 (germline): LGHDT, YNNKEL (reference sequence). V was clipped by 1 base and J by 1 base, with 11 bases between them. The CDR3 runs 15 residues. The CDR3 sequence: CASSQGLKGSYEQYF. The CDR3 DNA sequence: TGTGCCAGCAGCCAAGGACTTAAGGGTTCCTACGAGCAGTACTTC.

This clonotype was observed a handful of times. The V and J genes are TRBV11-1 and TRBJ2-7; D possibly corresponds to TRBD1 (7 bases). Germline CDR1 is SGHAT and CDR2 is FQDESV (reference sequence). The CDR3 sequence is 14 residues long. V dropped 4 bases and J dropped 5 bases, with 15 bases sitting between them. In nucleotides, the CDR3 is TGTGCCAGCAGCTGGCACGACAGGGAGGACGAGCAGTACTTC. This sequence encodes CASSWHDREDEQYF.

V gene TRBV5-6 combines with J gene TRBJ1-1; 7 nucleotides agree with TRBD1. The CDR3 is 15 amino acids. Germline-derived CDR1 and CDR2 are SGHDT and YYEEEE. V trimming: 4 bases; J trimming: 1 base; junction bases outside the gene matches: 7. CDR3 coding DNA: TGTGCCAGCAGCCGACAGGGAATCCCGAACACTGAAGCTTTCTTT. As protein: CASSRQGIPNTEAFF.

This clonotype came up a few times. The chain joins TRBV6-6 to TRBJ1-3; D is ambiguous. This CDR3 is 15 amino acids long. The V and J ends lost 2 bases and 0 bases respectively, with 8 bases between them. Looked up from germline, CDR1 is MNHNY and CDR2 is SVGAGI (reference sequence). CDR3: CASSYVQSSGNTIYF. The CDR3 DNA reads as TGTGCCAGCAGTTACGTGCAGAGCTCTGGAAACACCATATATTTT.

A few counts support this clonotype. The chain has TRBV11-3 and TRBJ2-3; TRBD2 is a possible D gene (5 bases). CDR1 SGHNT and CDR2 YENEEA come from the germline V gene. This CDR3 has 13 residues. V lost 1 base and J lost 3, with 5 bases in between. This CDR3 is CASSLGTTDTQYF. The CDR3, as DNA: TGTGCCAGCAGCTTAGGGACTACAGATACGCAGTATTTT.

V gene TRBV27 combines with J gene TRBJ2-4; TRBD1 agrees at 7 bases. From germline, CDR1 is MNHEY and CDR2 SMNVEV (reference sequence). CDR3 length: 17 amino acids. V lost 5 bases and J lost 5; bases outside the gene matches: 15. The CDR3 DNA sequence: TGTGCCAGCAGTACCACCCTCTTTGACAGGGACCAAAACATTCAGTACTTC. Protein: CASSTTLFDRDQNIQYF.

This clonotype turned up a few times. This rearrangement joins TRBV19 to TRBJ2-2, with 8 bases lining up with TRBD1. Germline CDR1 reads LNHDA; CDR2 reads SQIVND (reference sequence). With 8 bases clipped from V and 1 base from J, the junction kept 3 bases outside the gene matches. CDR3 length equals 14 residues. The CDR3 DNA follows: TGTGCCAGTTGGACAGGGAGGAACACCGGGGAGCTGTTTTTT. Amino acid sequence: CASWTGRNTGELFF.

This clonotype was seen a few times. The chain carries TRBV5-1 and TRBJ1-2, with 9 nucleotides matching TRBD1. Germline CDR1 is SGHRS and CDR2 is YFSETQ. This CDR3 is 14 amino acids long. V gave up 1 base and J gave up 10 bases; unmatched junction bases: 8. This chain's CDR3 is CASSLTGQGSVYTF. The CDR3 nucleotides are TGCGCCAGCAGCTTGACGGGACAGGGTTCTGTCTACACCTTC.

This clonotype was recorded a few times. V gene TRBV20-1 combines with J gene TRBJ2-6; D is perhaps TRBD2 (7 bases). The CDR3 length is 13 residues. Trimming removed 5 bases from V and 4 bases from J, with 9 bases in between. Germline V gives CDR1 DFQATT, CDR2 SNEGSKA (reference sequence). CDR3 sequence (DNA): TGCAGTGCTTGGGGGGGCGGGGCCAACGTCCTGACTTTC. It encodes CSAWGGGANVLTF.

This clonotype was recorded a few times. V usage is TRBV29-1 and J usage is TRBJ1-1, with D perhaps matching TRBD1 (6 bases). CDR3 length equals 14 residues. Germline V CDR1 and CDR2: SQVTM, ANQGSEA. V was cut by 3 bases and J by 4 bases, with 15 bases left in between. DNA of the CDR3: TGCAGCGTTGATGGGGGGGGCGCGGGCACTGAAGCTTTCTTT. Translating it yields CSVDGGGAGTEAFF. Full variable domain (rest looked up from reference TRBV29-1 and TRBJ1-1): SAVISQKPSRDICQRGTSLTIQCQVDSQVTMMFWYRQQPGQSLTLIATANQGSEATYESGFVIDKFPISRPNLTFSTLTVSNMSPEDSSIYLCSVDGGGAGTEAFFGQGTRLTVV.

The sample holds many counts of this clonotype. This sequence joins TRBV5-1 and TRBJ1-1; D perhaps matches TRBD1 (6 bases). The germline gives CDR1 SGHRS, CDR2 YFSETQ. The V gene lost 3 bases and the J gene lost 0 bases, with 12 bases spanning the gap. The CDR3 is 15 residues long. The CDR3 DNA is TGCGCCAGCAGCTCAAGGACAGCTCTGAACACTGAAGCTTTCTTT. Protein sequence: CASSSRTALNTEAFF.

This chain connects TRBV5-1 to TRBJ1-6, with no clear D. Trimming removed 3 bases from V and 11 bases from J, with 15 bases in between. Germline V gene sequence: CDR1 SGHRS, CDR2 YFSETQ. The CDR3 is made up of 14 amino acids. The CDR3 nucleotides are TGCGCCAGCAGCTCGGGCCATAAAGAGGCACCCCTCCACTTT. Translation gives CASSSGHKEAPLHF.